This T cell receptor beta chain derives from a study of blood T cells in healthy people across ages. This clonotype turned up a few times. Sample-barcoded 5' priming and a J-beta primer mix drove a second PCR of 7 to 11 cycles. MiXCR, run by TCRdb on the 5' RACE reads, gives a single entry per CDR3 protein. The table lists approximately 800,000 distinct CDR3 sequences, around 36% of them singletons, with under 15% in the top ten. The TCR originated in a man between 18 and 29 years old in good health. The sequencing input was blood.

This CDR3 reads CSARDWGYLSYEQYF. CDR3 bases: TGCAGTGCTAGAGATTGGGGGTACCTCTCCTACGAGCAGTACTTC. The chain combines TRBV20-1 with TRBJ2-7; D tentatively fits TRBD1 or TRBD2 (5 bases each). The CDR3 loop spans 15 amino acids. Germline V CDR1 and CDR2: DFQATT, SNEGSKA (reference sequence). The V end was cut by 0 bases, the J end by 0 bases, with 12 bases between.